The clone carrying this TCR beta chain occurred many times. The data stem from a study of regulatory T cells in long-lasting Graves disease. According to the study, TCR beta libraries were built with iRepertoire HTBI primers and CDR3-region Arm-PCR. TCRdb itself ran the multiplex PCR reads through MiXCR, one entry per CDR3 protein. The table includes about 540,000 distinct CDR3 sequences, roughly 13% detected once. As to time point: newly diagnosed GD, antithyroid drugs for less than 3 months. From RNA extracted from PBMCs, the TCR library was made. In addition, the sample was reused for a study of T cells in Graves' hyperthyroidism and ophthalmopathy.

Source: peripheral blood mononuclear cells (PBMCs), taken at new diagnosis, from a patient treated with antithyroid drugs. The clonotype comes from a man in his thirties or forties with Graves disease.

CDR3 sequence reads: CSGRTGAYEQYF. The CDR3 DNA follows: TGCAGCGGGCGGACAGGGGCCTACGAGCAGTACTTC. V gene TRBV29-1 combines with J gene TRBJ2-7, with 9 bases aligning to TRBD1. The V gene's germline CDR1 is SQVTM and CDR2 ANQGSEA. CDR3 length equals 12 residues. V was pared by 7 bases and J by 2 bases, with 3 bases of the junction left unmatched.